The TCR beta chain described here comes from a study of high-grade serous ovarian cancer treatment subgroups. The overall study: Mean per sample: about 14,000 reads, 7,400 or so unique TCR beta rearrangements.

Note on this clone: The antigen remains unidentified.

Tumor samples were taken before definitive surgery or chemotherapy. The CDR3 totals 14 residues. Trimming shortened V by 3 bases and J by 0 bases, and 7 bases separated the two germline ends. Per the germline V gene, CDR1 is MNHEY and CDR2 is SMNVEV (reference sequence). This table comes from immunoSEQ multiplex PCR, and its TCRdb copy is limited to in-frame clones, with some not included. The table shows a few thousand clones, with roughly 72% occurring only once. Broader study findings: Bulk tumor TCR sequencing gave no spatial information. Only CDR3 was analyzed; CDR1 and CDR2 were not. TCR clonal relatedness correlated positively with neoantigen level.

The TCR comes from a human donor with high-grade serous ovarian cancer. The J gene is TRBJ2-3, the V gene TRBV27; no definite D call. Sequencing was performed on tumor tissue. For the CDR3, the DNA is TGTGCCAGCAGTTTGGGGATAAGCACAGATACGCAGTATTTT. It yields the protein CASSLGISTDTQYF.